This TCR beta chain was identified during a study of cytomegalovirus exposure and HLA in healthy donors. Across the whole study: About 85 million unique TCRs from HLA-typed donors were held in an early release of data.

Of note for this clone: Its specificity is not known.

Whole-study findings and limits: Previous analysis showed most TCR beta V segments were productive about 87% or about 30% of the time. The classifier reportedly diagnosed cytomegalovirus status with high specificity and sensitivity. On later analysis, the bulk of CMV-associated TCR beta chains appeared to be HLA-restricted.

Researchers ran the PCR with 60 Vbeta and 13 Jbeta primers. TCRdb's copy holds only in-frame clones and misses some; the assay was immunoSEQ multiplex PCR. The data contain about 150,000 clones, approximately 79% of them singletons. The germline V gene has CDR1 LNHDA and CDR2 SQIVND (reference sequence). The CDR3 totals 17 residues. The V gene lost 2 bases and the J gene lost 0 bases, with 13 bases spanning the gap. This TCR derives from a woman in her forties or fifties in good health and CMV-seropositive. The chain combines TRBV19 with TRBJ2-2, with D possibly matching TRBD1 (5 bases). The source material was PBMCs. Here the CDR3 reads CASSIPLTATNTGELFF. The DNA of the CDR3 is TGTGCCAGTAGTATACCCCTGACAGCGACGAACACCGGGGAGCTGTTTTTT.